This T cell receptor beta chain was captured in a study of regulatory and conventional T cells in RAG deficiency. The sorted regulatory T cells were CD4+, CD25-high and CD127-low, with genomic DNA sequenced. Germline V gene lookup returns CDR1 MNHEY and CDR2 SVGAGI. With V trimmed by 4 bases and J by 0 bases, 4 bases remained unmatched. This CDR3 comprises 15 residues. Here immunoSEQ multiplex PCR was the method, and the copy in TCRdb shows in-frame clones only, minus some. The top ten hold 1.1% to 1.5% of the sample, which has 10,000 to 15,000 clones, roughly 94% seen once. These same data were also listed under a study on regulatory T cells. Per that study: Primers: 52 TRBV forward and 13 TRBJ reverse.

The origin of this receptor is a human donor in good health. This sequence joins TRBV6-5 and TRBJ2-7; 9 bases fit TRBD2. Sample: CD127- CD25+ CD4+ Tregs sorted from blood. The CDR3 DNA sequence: TGTGCCAGCAGTTTTAGCGGGGGTCGCTCCTACGAGCAGTACTTC. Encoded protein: CASSFSGGRSYEQYF.